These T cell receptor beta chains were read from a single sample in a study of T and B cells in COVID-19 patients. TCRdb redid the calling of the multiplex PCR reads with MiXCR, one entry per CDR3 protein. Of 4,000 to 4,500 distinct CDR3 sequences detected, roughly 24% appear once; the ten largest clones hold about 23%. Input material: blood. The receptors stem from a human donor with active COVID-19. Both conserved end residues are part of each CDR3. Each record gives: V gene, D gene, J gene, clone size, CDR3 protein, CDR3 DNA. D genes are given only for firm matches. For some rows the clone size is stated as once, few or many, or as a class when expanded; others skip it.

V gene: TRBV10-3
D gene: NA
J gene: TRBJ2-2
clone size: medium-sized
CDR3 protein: CAIRDTGELFF
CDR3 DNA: TGTGCCATCAGAGACACCGGGGAGCTGTTTTTT

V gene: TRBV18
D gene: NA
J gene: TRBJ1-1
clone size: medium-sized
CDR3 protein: CASSPGIGNTEAFF
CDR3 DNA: TGTGCCAGCTCACCTGGGATAGGGAACACTGAAGCTTTCTTT

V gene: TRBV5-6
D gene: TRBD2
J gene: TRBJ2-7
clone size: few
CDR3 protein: CASSPGTTMRDEQYF
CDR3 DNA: TGCGCCAGCAGCCCGGGGACTACCATGAGGGACGAGCAGTACTTC

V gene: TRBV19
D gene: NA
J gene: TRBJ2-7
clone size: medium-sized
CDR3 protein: CASSNQVQGEQYF
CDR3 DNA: TGTGCCAGTAGTAACCAGGTCCAGGGTGAGCAGTACTTC

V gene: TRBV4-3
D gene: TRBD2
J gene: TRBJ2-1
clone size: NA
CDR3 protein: CASSQDTSGYEQFF
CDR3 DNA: TGCGCCAGCAGCCAAGATACTAGCGGGTATGAGCAGTTCTTC

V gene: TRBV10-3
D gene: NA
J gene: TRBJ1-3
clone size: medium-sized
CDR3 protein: CAISAQSGNTIYF
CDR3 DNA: TGTGCCATCAGTGCACAATCTGGAAACACCATATATTTT

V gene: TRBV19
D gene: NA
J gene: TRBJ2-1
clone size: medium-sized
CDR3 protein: CASSIGGTVGLYNEQFF
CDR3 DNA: TGTGCCAGTAGTATTGGAGGGACCGTCGGACTTTACAATGAGCAGTTCTTC

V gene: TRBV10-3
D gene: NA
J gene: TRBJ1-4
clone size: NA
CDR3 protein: CAISDLKGGSEKLFF
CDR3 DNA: TGTGCCATCAGTGATCTTAAGGGGGGAAGTGAAAAACTGTTTTTT

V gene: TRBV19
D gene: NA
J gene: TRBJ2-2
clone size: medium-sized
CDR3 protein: CASSIGDLLAGELFF
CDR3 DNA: TGTGCCAGTAGTATCGGGGACCTACTGGCCGGGGAGCTGTTTTTT

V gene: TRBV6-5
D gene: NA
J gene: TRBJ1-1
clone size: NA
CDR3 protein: CASSYSKSGGTEAFF
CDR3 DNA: TGTGCCAGCAGTTACTCGAAGTCGGGGGGGACTGAAGCTTTCTTT

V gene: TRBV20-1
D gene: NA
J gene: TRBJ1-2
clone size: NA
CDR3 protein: CSAPDGASYGYTF
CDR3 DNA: TGCAGTGCCCCGGACGGGGCGAGCTACGGCTACACCTTC

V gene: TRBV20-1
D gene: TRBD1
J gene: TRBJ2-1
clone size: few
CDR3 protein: CSASWGQGTYNEQFF
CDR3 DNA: TGCAGTGCTAGTTGGGGACAGGGGACATACAATGAGCAGTTCTTC

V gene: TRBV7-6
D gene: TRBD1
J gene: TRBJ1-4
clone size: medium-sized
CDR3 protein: CASSFVQGGLNEKLFF
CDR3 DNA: TGTGCCAGCAGCTTTGTACAGGGGGGACTTAATGAAAAACTGTTTTTT

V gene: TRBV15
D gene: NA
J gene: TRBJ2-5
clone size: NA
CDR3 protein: CATSRDSPQETQYF
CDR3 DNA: TGTGCCACCAGCAGGGACTCCCCGCAAGAGACCCAGTACTTC

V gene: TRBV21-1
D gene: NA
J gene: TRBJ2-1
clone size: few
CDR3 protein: CATQGSGRSPYNEQFF
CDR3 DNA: TGTGCCACCCAAGGGAGCGGGAGGAGCCCATACAATGAGCAGTTCTTC

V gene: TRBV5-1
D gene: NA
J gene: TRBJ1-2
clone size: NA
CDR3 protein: CASSPEISAGYTF
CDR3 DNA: TGCGCCAGCAGCCCGGAAATCTCTGCTGGCTACACCTTC

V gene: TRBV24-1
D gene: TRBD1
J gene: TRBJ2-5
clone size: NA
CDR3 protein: CATSDLQGVVETQYF
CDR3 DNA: TGTGCCACCAGTGATTTACAGGGGGTTGTAGAGACCCAGTACTTC

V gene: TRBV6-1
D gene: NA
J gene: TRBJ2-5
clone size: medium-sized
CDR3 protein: CASSGDTQETQYF
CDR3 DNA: TGTGCCAGCAGTGGCGACACCCAAGAGACCCAGTACTTC

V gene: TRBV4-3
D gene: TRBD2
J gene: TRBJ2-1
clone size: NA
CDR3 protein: CASSQENLAGWFGSSYNEQFF
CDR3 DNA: TGCGCCAGCAGCCAAGAGAACCTAGCGGGATGGTTCGGTAGCTCCTACAATGAGCAGTTCTTC

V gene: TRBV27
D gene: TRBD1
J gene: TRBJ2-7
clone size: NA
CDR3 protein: CASSRGQGRSEQYF
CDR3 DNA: TGTGCCAGCAGTAGGGGACAGGGAAGGAGCGAGCAGTACTTC

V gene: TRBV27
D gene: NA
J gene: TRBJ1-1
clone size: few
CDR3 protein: CASSSRAPGNTEAFF
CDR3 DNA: TGTGCCAGCAGTTCCCGGGCCCCGGGCAACACTGAAGCTTTCTTT

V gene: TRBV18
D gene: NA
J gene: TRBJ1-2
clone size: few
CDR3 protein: CASSPPPGGDGYTF
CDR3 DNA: TGTGCCAGCTCACCCCCCCCGGGTGGTGATGGCTACACCTTC

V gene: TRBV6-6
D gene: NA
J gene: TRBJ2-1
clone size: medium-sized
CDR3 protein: CASSYSISPDLHEQFF
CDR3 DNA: TGTGCCAGCAGTTACTCGATCTCCCCTGATCTTCATGAGCAGTTCTTC

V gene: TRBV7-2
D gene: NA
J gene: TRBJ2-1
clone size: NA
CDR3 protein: CARSPSYEQFF
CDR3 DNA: TGTGCCAGGAGCCCTTCCTATGAGCAGTTCTTC

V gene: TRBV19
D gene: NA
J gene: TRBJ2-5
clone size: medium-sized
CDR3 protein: CASGATYPQETQYF
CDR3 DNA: TGTGCCAGTGGGGCGACCTATCCCCAAGAGACCCAGTACTTC

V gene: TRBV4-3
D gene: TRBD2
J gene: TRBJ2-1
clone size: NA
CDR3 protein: CASSQETLAGWFGSSYNEQFF
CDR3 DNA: TGCGCCAGCAGCCAAGAGACCCTAGCGGGATGGTTCGGTAGCTCCTACAATGAGCAGTTCTTC

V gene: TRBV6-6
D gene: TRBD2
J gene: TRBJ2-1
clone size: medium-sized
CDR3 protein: CASSQRLAGAGHNEQFF
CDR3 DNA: TGTGCCAGCAGTCAAAGACTAGCGGGAGCGGGCCACAATGAGCAGTTCTTC

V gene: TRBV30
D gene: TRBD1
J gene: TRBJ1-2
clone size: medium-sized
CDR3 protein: CAWTGGTGLFNYGYTF
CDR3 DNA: TGTGCCTGGACGGGGGGGACAGGGCTATTTAACTATGGCTACACCTTC

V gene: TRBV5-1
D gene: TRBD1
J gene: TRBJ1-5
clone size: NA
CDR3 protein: CASSDRGGQPQHF
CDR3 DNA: TGCGCCAGCAGCGACAGGGGGGGTCAGCCCCAGCATTTT

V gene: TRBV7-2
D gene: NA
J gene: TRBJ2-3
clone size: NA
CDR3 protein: CASSLGSRTATDTQYF
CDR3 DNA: TGTGCCAGCAGCTTAGGAAGTCGGACGGCGACAGATACGCAGTATTTT

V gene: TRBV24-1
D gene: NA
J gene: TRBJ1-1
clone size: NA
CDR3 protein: CATSDSSPGCGNTEAFF
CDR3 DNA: TGTGCCACCAGTGATTCCTCCCCCGGGTGCGGGAACACTGAAGCTTTCTTT

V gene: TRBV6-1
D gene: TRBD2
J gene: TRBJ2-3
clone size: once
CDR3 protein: CASRLGLAGSGTDTQYF
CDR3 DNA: TGTGCCAGCAGACTCGGACTAGCGGGAAGTGGCACAGATACGCAGTATTTT

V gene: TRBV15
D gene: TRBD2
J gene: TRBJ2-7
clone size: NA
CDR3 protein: CATSSEVAGGLYEQYF
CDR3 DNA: TGTGCCACCAGCAGTGAAGTAGCGGGAGGTTTGTACGAGCAGTACTTC

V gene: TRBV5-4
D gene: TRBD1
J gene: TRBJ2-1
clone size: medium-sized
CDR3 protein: CASSLGQGVYNEQFF
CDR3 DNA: TGTGCCAGCAGCCTCGGACAGGGGGTCTACAATGAGCAGTTCTTC

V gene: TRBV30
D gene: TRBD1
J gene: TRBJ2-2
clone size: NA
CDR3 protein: CAWTGTGLNTGELFF
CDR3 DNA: TGTGCCTGGACCGGGACAGGCCTGAACACCGGGGAGCTGTTTTTT

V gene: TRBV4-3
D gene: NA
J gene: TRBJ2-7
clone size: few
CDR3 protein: CASSQERGVGYEQYF
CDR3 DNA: TGCGCCAGCAGCCAAGAACGGGGCGTAGGATACGAGCAGTACTTC

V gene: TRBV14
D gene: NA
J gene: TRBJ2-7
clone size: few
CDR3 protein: CASSQGYGYEQYF
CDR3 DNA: TGTGCCAGCAGCCAAGGGTACGGCTACGAGCAGTACTTC

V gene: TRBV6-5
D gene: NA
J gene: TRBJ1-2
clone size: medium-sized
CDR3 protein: CASTNGYTF
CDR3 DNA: TGTGCCAGCACCAACGGCTACACCTTC

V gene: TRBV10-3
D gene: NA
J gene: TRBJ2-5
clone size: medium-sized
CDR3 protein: CAISDQVQETQYF
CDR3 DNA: TGTGCCATCAGTGACCAGGTTCAAGAGACCCAGTACTTC

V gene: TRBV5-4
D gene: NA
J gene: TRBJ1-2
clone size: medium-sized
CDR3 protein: CASSYDYGYTF
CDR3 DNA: TGTGCCAGCAGCTACGACTATGGCTACACCTTC

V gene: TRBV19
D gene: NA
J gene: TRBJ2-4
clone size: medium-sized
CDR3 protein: CASSIGLSKNIQYF
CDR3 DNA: TGTGCCAGTAGTATAGGGCTGTCCAAAAACATTCAGTACTTC

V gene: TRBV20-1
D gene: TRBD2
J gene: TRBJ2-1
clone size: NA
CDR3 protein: CSASQETSKAFF
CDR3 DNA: TGCAGTGCTAGCCAGGAGACTAGCAAGGCGTTCTTC